These T cell receptor beta chains were read from a single sample in a study of chemoradiotherapy in HPV16-positive cancers. Libraries were prepared by immunoSEQ multiplex PCR; TCRdb keeps only in-frame clonotypes and omits some of them. The sample has tens of thousands of clones; roughly 87% are singletons. This specimen was blood, taken from a patient who underwent chemoradiotherapy. The source is a human donor with HPV-associated anogenital cancer. The CDR3 runs from the conserved cysteine through the conserved F or W. The order of the fields is clone size, V gene, J gene, D gene, CDR3 protein, CDR3 DNA. D genes are given only for firm matches. Rows may omit the clone size; those that give it use once, few, many or a size class.

NA	TRBV6-5	TRBJ2-1	NA	CASSYVGSPNEQFF	TGTGCCAGCAGTTACGTGGGTAGCCCCAATGAGCAGTTCTTC
NA	TRBV7-8	TRBJ1-1	NA	CASSPLADTEAFF	TGTGCCAGCAGCCCTCTCGCGGACACTGAAGCTTTCTTT
NA	TRBV7-2	TRBJ2-7	NA	CASSSQRYEQYF	TGTGCCAGCAGCTCCCAACGGTACGAGCAGTACTTC
NA	TRBV5-1	TRBJ2-5	NA	CASSPVGDVQETQYF	TGCGCCAGCAGCCCTGTGGGGGACGTTCAAGAGACCCAGTACTTC
NA	TRBV7-9	TRBJ1-5	NA	CASSLGDQPQHF	TGTGCCAGCAGCTTAGGGGATCAGCCCCAGCATTTT
NA	TRBV7-9	TRBJ2-1	TRBD2	CASSPTSGRIDEQFF	TGTGCCAGCAGCCCCACTAGCGGGAGGATCGATGAGCAGTTCTTC
NA	TRBV15	TRBJ1-1	NA	CATSPRQGRMNTEAFF	TGTGCCACCAGCCCTCGCCAGGGGCGGATGAACACTGAAGCTTTCTTT
NA	TRBV19	TRBJ1-2	NA	CASSTPLANYGYTF	TGTGCCAGTAGTACCCCCCTCGCAAACTATGGCTACACCTTC
NA	TRBV5-4	TRBJ2-7	NA	CASSLVGGTYEQYF	TGTGCCAGCAGCTTGGTGGGCGGTACCTACGAGCAGTACTTC
NA	TRBV7-7	TRBJ2-1	NA	CASSLDRGGNEQFF	TGTGCCAGCAGCTTAGATAGAGGAGGAAATGAGCAGTTCTTC
NA	TRBV9	TRBJ2-6	TRBD1	CASSILTGAGANVLTF	TGTGCCAGCAGCATACTAACAGGGGCTGGGGCCAACGTCCTGACTTTC
few	TRBV28	TRBJ1-2	TRBD1	CASSLFISGGGYGYTF	TGTGCCAGCAGTTTATTTATTTCAGGGGGCGGCTATGGCTACACCTTC
NA	TRBV7-2	TRBJ1-5	NA	CASSLEINQPQHF	TGTGCCAGCAGCTTAGAAATCAATCAGCCCCAGCATTTT
few	TRBV28	TRBJ2-1	NA	CASSSLLGEQFF	TGTGCCAGCAGTAGCTTATTAGGTGAGCAGTTCTTC
NA	TRBV7-9	TRBJ2-3	NA	CASSPRRGHTGQYF	TGTGCCAGCAGCCCGAGAAGGGGTCATACGGGGCAGTATTTT
NA	TRBV7-9	TRBJ2-1	NA	CASSPGTGSSYNEQFF	TGTGCCAGCAGCCCGGGGACGGGTAGCTCCTACAATGAGCAGTTCTTC
NA	TRBV12-5	TRBJ1-1	NA	CASGLVENTEAFF	TGTGCTAGTGGTTTGGTAGAAAACACTGAAGCTTTCTTT
NA	TRBV30	TRBJ1-4	TRBD1	CAWRPGTGAGDEKLFF	TGTGCCTGGAGGCCAGGGACAGGGGCCGGGGATGAAAAACTGTTTTTT
once	TRBV6-5	TRBJ1-1	NA	CASSRGMNTEAFF	TGTGCCAGCAGTCGGGGAATGAACACTGAAGCTTTCTTT
NA	TRBV7-9	TRBJ2-1	TRBD2	CASNGGNYEQFF	TGTGCCAGCAACGGGGGGAACTATGAGCAGTTCTTC
NA	TRBV7-2	TRBJ1-1	NA	CASSLEGLTEAFF	TGTGCCAGCAGCTTAGAGGGTCTGACTGAAGCTTTCTTT
NA	TRBV25-1	TRBJ1-4	TRBD1	CASSAHPGTEHNEKLFF	TGTGCCAGCAGTGCCCACCCCGGGACAGAGCATAATGAAAAACTGTTTTTT
NA	TRBV5-1	TRBJ1-1	NA	CASSLAGLDSNPEAFF	TGCGCCAGCAGCTTGGCCGGACTGGACTCGAACCCTGAAGCTTTCTTT
NA	TRBV29-1	TRBJ1-1	NA	CSVRSGFGAFF	TGCAGCGTCCGGTCCGGGTTTGGGGCTTTCTTT
once	TRBV7-8	TRBJ2-2	NA	CASSHRVSAGELFF	TGTGCCAGCAGCCACAGGGTGAGCGCCGGGGAGCTGTTTTTT
NA	TRBV9	TRBJ2-3	NA	CASSAGGTDTQYF	TGTGCCAGCAGCGCTGGTGGGACAGATACGCAGTATTTT
once	TRBV5-4	TRBJ2-2	NA	CASSLKRANTGELFF	TGTGCCAGCAGCTTGAAAAGGGCAAACACCGGGGAGCTGTTTTTT
NA	TRBV25-1	TRBJ1-6	TRBD1	CASSEEGRGFNSPLHF	TGTGCCAGCAGTGAAGAAGGCAGGGGGTTCAATTCACCCCTCCACTTT
NA	TRBV5-6	TRBJ2-1	NA	CASSPEGSDPLYNEQFF	TGTGCCAGCAGCCCGGAGGGTTCGGACCCTTTATACAATGAGCAGTTCTTC
once	TRBV7-2	TRBJ2-5	NA	CASSRYFSPGIQETQYF	TGTGCCAGCAGCCGATATTTTAGCCCGGGTATCCAAGAGACCCAGTACTTC
NA	TRBV7-8	TRBJ1-4	TRBD1	CASSSAGTGDEKLFF	TGTGCCAGCAGCTCCGCCGGGACAGGGGATGAAAAACTGTTTTTT
NA	TRBV6-5	TRBJ1-3	NA	CASRGPGNTIYF	TGTGCCAGCAGAGGGCCGGGAAACACCATATATTTT
NA	TRBV7-6	TRBJ1-1	NA	CASSLKRNTEAFF	TGTGCCAGCAGCTTAAAAAGAAACACTGAAGCTTTCTTT
NA	TRBV9	TRBJ2-3	NA	CASSSSGQGSTDTQYF	TGTGCCAGCAGCTCTAGCGGACAGGGCTCCACAGATACGCAGTATTTT
NA	TRBV11-3	TRBJ2-1	NA	CASSLAGPSYNEQFF	TGTGCCAGCAGCTTAGCGGGGCCTTCCTACAATGAGCAGTTCTTC
NA	TRBV9	TRBJ1-1	NA	CASSAGQSLSLNTEAFF	TGTGCCAGCAGCGCCGGACAGTCACTTAGCTTGAACACTGAAGCTTTCTTT